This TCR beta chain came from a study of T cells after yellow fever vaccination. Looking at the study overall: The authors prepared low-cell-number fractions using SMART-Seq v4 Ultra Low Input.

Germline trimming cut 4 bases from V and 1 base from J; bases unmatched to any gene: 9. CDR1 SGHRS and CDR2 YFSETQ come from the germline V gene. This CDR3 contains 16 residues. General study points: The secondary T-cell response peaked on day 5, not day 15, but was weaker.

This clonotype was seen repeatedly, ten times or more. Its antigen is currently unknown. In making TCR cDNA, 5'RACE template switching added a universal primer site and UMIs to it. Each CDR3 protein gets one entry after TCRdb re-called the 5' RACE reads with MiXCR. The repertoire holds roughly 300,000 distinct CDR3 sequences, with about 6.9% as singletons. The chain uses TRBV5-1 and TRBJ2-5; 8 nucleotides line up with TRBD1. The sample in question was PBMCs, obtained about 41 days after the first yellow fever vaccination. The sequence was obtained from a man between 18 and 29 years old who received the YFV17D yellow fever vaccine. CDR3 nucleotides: TGCGCCAGCAGCCGCGTCGGGACAGGCATCCAAGAGACCCAGTACTTC. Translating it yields CASSRVGTGIQETQYF.